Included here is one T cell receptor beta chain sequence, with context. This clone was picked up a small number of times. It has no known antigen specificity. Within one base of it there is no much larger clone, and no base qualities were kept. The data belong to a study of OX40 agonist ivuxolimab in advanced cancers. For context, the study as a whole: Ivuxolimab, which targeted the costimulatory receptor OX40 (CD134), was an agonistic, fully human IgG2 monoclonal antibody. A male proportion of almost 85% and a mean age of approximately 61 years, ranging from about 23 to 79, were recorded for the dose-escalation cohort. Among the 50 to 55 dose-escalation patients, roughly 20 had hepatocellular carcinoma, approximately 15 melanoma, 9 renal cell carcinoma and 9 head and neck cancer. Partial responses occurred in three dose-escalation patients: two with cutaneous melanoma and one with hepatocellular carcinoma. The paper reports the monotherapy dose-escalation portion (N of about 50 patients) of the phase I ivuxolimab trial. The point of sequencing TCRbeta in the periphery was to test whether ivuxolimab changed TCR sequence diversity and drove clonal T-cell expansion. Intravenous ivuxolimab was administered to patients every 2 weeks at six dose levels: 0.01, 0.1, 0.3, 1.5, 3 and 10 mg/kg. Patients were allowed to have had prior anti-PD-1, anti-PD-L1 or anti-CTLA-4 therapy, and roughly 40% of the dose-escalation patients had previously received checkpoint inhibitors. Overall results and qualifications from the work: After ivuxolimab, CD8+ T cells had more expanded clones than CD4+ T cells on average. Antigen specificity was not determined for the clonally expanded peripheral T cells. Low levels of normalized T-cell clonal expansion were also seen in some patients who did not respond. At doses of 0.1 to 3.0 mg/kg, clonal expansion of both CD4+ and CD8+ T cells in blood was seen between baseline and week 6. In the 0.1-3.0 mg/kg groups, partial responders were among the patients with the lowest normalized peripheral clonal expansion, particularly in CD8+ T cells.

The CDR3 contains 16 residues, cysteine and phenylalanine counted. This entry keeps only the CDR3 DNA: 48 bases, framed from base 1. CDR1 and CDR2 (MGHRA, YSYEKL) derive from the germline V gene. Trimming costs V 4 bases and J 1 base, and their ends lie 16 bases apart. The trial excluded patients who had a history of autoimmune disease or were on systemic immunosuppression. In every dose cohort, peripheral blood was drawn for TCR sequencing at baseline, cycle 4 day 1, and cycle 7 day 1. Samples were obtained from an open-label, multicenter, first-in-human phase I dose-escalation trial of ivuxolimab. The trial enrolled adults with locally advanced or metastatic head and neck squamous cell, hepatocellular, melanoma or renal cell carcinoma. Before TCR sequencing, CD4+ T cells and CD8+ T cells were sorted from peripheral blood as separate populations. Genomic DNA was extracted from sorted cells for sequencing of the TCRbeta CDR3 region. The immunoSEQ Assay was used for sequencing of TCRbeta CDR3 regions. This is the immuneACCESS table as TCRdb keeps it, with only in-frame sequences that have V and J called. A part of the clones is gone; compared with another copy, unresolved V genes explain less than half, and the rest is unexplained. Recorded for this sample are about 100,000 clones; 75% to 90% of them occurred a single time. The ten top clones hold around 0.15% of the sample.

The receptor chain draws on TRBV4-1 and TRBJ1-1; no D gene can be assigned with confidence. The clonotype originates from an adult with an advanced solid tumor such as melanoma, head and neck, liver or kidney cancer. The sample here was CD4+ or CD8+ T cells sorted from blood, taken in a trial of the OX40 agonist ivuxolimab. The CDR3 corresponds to CASSRQFPSGNTEAFF. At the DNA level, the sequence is TGCGCCAGCAGCCGCCAGTTCCCCTCTGGGAACACTGAAGCTTTCTTT.